The present entry profiles one T cell receptor (beta chain) with its context. This sample was taken from a study of CD8 T cells in Susac syndrome. Turning to the study itself: Patients with Susac syndrome had blood drawn and were at that point therapy-naive, on corticosteroids, or on intravenous immunoglobulin alone.

Random hexamers were used to reverse transcribe roughly 0.45 to 1 ug of RNA. TCR beta CDR3 was amplified by immunoSEQ multiplex PCR. This amplification extended across 54 Vbeta and 13 Jbeta segments. MiXCR, run by TCRdb on the immunoSEQ multiplex PCR reads, gives a single entry per CDR3 protein. The sample holds about 140,000 distinct CDR3 sequences; roughly 94% are singletons and the top ten take about 0.14%. V lost 7 bases, J lost 0 bases, and 7 bases lay in between. The CDR3 sequence is 13 residues long. Germline V gene sequence: CDR1 SNHLY, CDR2 FYNNEI. The sample consisted of CD4+ T cells from PBMCs. The clonotype originates from a human donor with Susac syndrome. This rearrangement joins TRBV2 to TRBJ1-3, with D hard to call. CDR3 amino acids: CASTRDSGNTIYF. As DNA, the CDR3 is TGTGCCAGCACCCGGGACTCTGGAAACACCATATATTTT.